This T cell receptor beta chain derives from a study of T cell responses to AZD1222 COVID-19 vaccine. Method: immunoSEQ multiplex PCR; TCRdb's copy keeps in-frame clones and lacks some. The data contain approximately 140,000 clones, about 89% of them seen just once; the ten biggest clones take up 2.8%. Trimming left V 2 bases short and J 3 bases short, with 11 bases between. The CDR3 length is 15 residues. Germline values: CDR1 SSHAT, CDR2 FNYEAQ (reference sequence). Worth noting for this clone: Its antigen is undetermined.

Whole-study findings and limits: Dominant at 160-218 and 743-854, vaccine-associated CD4 TCRs also spanned spike.

This TCR came from an adult in good health. V gene TRBV7-7 combines with J gene TRBJ1-3; D remains unclear. Sample: peripheral blood, taken on day 0 of MenACWY control vaccination. CDR3 sequence (DNA): TGTGCCAGCAGCTTATCTAGAATCCGTGGAAACACCATATATTTT. Translating gives CASSLSRIRGNTIYF.